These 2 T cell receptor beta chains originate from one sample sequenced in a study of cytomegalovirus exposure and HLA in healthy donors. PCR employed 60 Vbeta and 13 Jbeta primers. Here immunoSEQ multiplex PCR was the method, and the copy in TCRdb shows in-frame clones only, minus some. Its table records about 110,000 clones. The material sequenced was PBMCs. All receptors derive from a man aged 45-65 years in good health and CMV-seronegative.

CDR3 nucleotide sequence: TGTGCCATCAGTGACTCCCGGAGTAACGGTGCTAACTATGGCTACACCTTC. Protein sequence: CAISDSRSNGANYGYTF. The rearrangement joins TRBV10-3 to TRBJ1-2; no firm D call. The CDR3 is 17 amino acids. The germline V and J ends were trimmed by 3 bases and 0 bases, with 17 bases remaining between them. Per the germline V gene, CDR1 is ENHRY and CDR2 is SYGVKD.

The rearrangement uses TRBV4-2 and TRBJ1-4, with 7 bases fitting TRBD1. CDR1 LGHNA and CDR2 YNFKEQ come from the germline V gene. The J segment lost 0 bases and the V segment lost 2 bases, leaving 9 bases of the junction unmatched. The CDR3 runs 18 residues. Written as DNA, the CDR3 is TGTGCCAGCAGCCAAATGCCCGAGGGACAGACAACTAATGAAAAACTGTTTTTT. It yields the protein CASSQMPEGQTTNEKLFF.